The 32 T cell receptor beta chains in this list originate from one sample, sequenced in a study of cytomegalovirus exposure and HLA in healthy donors. Amplification used 60 Vbeta primers and 13 Jbeta primers. Generated by immunoSEQ multiplex PCR, the TCRdb table keeps only in-frame clones and is missing some. The table shows 100,000 to 150,000 clones, with 60% to 80% occurring only once. Sequencing used PBMCs. The origin of the receptors is a male donor in good health and CMV-seronegative.

The V call is TRBV4-2, the J call TRBJ1-4; 9 bases map to TRBD1. The CDR3 has 14 residues. After removal of 8 bases from V and 8 bases from J, the junction contained 9 bases not matched to a gene. Per germline, CDR1 LGHNA and CDR2 YNFKEQ. CDR3 protein: CASGTGGLEEKLFF. The CDR3 DNA is TGTGCCAGCGGTACAGGGGGCTTAGAGGAAAAACTGTTTTTT.

The V gene is TRBV7-9, the J gene TRBJ1-4; TRBD1 matches at 8 bases. The CDR3 sequence is 14 residues long. Looked up from germline, CDR1 is SEHNR and CDR2 is FQNEAQ (reference sequence). Trimming cost V 5 bases and J 4 bases; bases outside gene matches: 3. CDR3 coding DNA: TGTGCCAGCAGCCGAGGACAGGGTAATGAAAAACTGTTTTTT. Amino acid sequence: CASSRGQGNEKLFF.

The rearrangement joins TRBV6-1 to TRBJ2-7; 9 bases match TRBD1. V was clipped by 4 bases and J by 4 bases; unmatched bases: 8. The CDR3 contains 15 residues. CDR1 is MNHNS and CDR2 is SASEGT in the germline V gene. CDR3 bases: TGTGCCAGCAGTGTCGCCGGGACAGGGAATTACGAGCAGTACTTC. It codes for CASSVAGTGNYEQYF.

Remarks on this clone: Germline and junction disagree at one end, which may indicate a read error. The chain recombines TRBV7-9 with TRBJ1-2; TRBD1 aligns across 10 bases. Germline V gene data show CDR1 as SEHNR and CDR2 as FQNEAQ (reference sequence). The CDR3 sequence is 17 residues long. This chain's CDR3 is CSSSLGPGQGPIYGYTF. CDR3 in DNA: TGTTCCAGCAGCTTAGGGCCGGGACAGGGGCCGATCTATGGCTACACCTTC.

Regarding this clone: One end of the junction fails to match germline, which may point to a read error. The V gene is TRBV7-9, the J gene TRBJ2-7; TRBD2 matches 9 bases. CDR1 and CDR2 (germline): SEHNR, FQNEAQ (reference sequence). The CDR3 consists of 16 residues. The CDR3 DNA reads TGTTCCAGCAGCTCCTCCCTCGATAGCGGGGGAGGCGAGCAGTACTTC. Protein sequence: CSSSSSLDSGGGEQYF. Full variable domain (remainder filled in from reference TRBV7-9 and TRBJ2-7): DTGVSQNPRHKITKRGQNVTFRCDPISEHNRLYWYRQTLGQGPEFLTYFQNEAQLEKSRLLSDRFSAERPKGSFSTLEIQRTEQGDSAMYLCSSSSSLDSGGGEQYFGPGTRLTVT.

The gene calls are TRBV15 and TRBJ2-1; 8 bases match TRBD2. This CDR3 is built from 17 residues. Germline CDR1 LNHNV, CDR2 YYDKDF (reference sequence). The J segment lost 7 bases and the V segment lost 1 base, leaving 12 bases of the junction unmatched. For the CDR3, the DNA is TGTGCCACCAGCAGAGCCCTTCTGGCGGGGGGTTTAAATGAGCAGTTCTTC. This translates into CATSRALLAGGLNEQFF.

The gene calls are TRBV28 and TRBJ2-1; unclear D gene. Trimming took off 6 bases at V and 4 bases at J, with 4 bases between the two ends. This CDR3 comprises 11 residues. The germline CDR1 and CDR2 sequences are MDHEN and SYDVKM. CDR3 coding DNA: TGTGCCAGCAGCCAGTACAATGAGCAGTTCTTC. Protein: CASSQYNEQFF.

This rearrangement joins TRBV6-6 to TRBJ2-2, with D perhaps TRBD2 (7 bases). Germline V lookup: CDR1 MNHNY, CDR2 SVGAGI (reference sequence). The CDR3 has 15 amino acids. Trimming pared 6 bases from V and 5 bases from J, leaving 16 bases between. In DNA, the CDR3 is TGTGCCAGCAGCCAAGTAGGGGGGGGGACCGGGGAGCTGTTTTTT. Translating it yields CASSQVGGGTGELFF.

This clone has just one count. The V and J genes are TRBV6-5 and TRBJ2-1, with 8 bases that match TRBD1. Germline V lookup: CDR1 MNHEY, CDR2 SVGAGI. Germline trimming cut 5 bases from V and 5 bases from J; bases unmatched to any gene: 8. CDR3 length equals 15 residues. The CDR3 region has the DNA TGTGCCAGCAGTCCCCAGGGGGCGCCTAACAATGAGCAGTTCTTC. This codes for CASSPQGAPNNEQFF.

The chain recombines TRBV2 with TRBJ1-2, with TRBD1 matching over 7 bases. The ends lost 6 bases at V and 5 bases at J; junction bases unmatched: 9. Germline CDR1 reads SNHLY; CDR2 reads FYNNEI. This CDR3 spans 14 amino acids. The CDR3 reads CASSGQAGGYGYTF. CDR3 sequence (DNA): TGTGCCAGCAGCGGGCAGGCAGGGGGGTATGGCTACACCTTC.

The genes are TRBV7-6 and TRBJ1-3, with D unclear. The CDR3 length is 16 residues. From germline, CDR1 is SGHVS and CDR2 FNYEAQ. V gave up 2 bases and J gave up 0 bases, with 11 bases separating them. CDR3 protein: CASSLIAGSSGNTIYF. The CDR3 DNA follows: TGTGCCAGCAGCTTAATCGCGGGGAGCTCTGGAAACACCATATATTTT.

The V gene is TRBV19, the J gene TRBJ1-5; a possible D gene is TRBD1 (5 bases). This CDR3 region has 15 residues. V dropped 3 bases and J dropped 0 bases, with 9 bases sitting between them. In germline, CDR1 is LNHDA, CDR2 SQIVND (reference sequence). This chain's CDR3 is CASSIGGNSNQPQHF. The CDR3 coding sequence is TGTGCCAGTAGTATCGGGGGGAATAGCAATCAGCCCCAGCATTTT.

V is TRBV5-6 and J is TRBJ2-1; possibly TRBD2 for D (6 bases). In germline, CDR1 is SGHDT, CDR2 YYEEEE. The CDR3 totals 16 residues. Trimming took 7 bases from V and 6 from J, leaving 23 bases between them. CDR3 DNA sequence: TGTGCCAGCCTTTCCCCGCGGAACCGGGGGATCAATGAGCAGTTCTTC. Translation gives CASLSPRNRGINEQFF.

The V gene is TRBV2, the J gene TRBJ1-2, with D possibly matching TRBD1 (6 bases). The CDR3 loop spans 14 amino acids. The germline gives CDR1 SNHLY, CDR2 FYNNEI. Trimming cost V 6 bases and J 5 bases, with 16 bases left between them. The CDR3 nucleotides are TGTGCCAGCAGGCCCACAGGGTTAGGGTATGGCTACACCTTC. It translates to CASRPTGLGYGYTF.

V is TRBV9 and J is TRBJ2-2; the match to TRBD1 covers 7 bases. Germline V CDR1 and CDR2: SGDLS, YYNGEE. This CDR3 region has 18 residues. The junction had 14 bases not matched to a gene; V was cut back by 3 bases and J by 3 bases. The CDR3 region is CASSARRGDRLHTGELFF. CDR3 coding DNA: TGTGCCAGCAGCGCCCGGAGAGGGGACAGACTGCACACCGGGGAGCTGTTTTTT.

On this clone: Additional DNA sequences in this sample encode the identical CDR3. The genes are TRBV9 and TRBJ2-7, with TRBD1 identical over 7 bases. Per germline, CDR1 SGDLS and CDR2 YYNGEE. Trimming removed 3 bases from V and 4 bases from J; junction bases left unmatched: 7. CDR3 size: 14 residues. CDR3: CASSARGQPYEQYF. DNA of the CDR3: TGTGCCAGCAGCGCGAGGGGACAGCCGTACGAGCAGTACTTC.

The chain recombines TRBV27 with TRBJ2-7; the D gene is possibly TRBD1 (6 bases). Germline V lookup: CDR1 MNHEY, CDR2 SMNVEV (reference sequence). Trimming shortened V by 5 bases and J by 2 bases, and 19 bases separated the two germline ends. This CDR3 is 16 amino acids long. The DNA of the CDR3 is TGTGCCAGCAGTAGCTTCCACTTCAGGACAGCCTACGAGCAGTACTTC. It is translated as CASSSFHFRTAYEQYF.

The table lists this clone with a few counts. The rearrangement uses TRBV28 and TRBJ2-5, with D perhaps TRBD1 (6 bases). Germline V gene sequence: CDR1 MDHEN, CDR2 SYDVKM. CDR3 length: 14 residues. The V end was cut by 2 bases, the J end by 1 base, with 8 bases between. The CDR3 sequence: CASSLQGFQETQYF. The DNA of the CDR3 is TGTGCCAGCAGTTTACAGGGGTTCCAAGAGACCCAGTACTTC.

The gene calls are TRBV5-4 and TRBJ2-7; 13 bases are shared with TRBD2. The CDR3 totals 17 residues. Unmatched junction bases numbered 14, after V lost 4 bases and J lost 7 bases. Germline lookup yields CDR1 SGHNT and CDR2 YYREEE (reference sequence). The CDR3: CASSVGTGLAGVGEQYF. CDR3 DNA: TGTGCCAGCAGCGTGGGAACAGGACTAGCGGGAGTCGGAGAGCAGTACTTC. Using reference TRBV5-4 and TRBJ2-7 for the parts outside the CDR3, the full variable domain is ETGVTQSPTHLIKTRGQQVTLRCSSQSGHNTVSWYQQALGQGPQFIFQYYREEENGRGNFPPRFSGLQFPNYSSELNVNALELDDSALYLCASSVGTGLAGVGEQYFGPGTRLTVT.

The chain joins TRBV6-5 to TRBJ2-7; weak D call: TRBD2 (5 bases). Deletions cut 8 bases from V and 2 bases from J, with 10 bases between. Germline V gene sequence: CDR1 MNHEY, CDR2 SVGAGI. The CDR3 consists of 12 residues. CDR3 nucleotides: TGTGCCAGCGGGAGTGGTACCTACGAGCAGTACTTC. Amino acids: CASGSGTYEQYF.

This chain connects TRBV13 to TRBJ2-7; 9 bases are shared with TRBD1. This CDR3 has 17 residues. Losses at the gene ends were 4 bases for V and 3 bases for J; bases not matched to a gene: 13. Germline V gives CDR1 PRHDT, CDR2 FYEKMQ (reference sequence). CDR3: CASSSWGDRAKNYEQYF. The CDR3 DNA reads TGTGCCAGCAGCTCCTGGGGGGACAGGGCCAAAAACTACGAGCAGTACTTC.

This chain links TRBV6-5 with TRBJ1-5, with D possibly TRBD1 on 6 matching bases. Trimming left V 2 bases short and J 6 bases short, with 11 bases between. Germline CDR1 is MNHEY and CDR2 is SVGAGI. The CDR3 runs to 14 residues. This chain's CDR3 is CASSYTQGVQPQHF. The CDR3 nucleotides read TGTGCCAGCAGTTACACACAGGGAGTTCAGCCCCAGCATTTT.

V usage is TRBV28 and J usage is TRBJ1-2, with 8 positions matching TRBD1. Germline CDR1 reads MDHEN; CDR2 reads SYDVKM. V was clipped by 2 bases and J by 0 bases; unmatched bases: 8. This CDR3 is built from 17 residues. The CDR3 region is CASSLGSQGAANYGYTF. CDR3 bases: TGTGCCAGCAGTTTAGGGTCCCAGGGGGCCGCTAACTATGGCTACACCTTC.

The chain links TRBV6-5 to TRBJ1-5, with D perhaps TRBD1 (6 bases). The CDR3 sequence is 14 residues long. Trimming took 6 bases from V and 1 from J, leaving 10 bases between them. Germline loops: CDR1 MNHEY, CDR2 SVGAGI. DNA of the CDR3: TGTGCCAGCAGCCCACAGGGCAGCAATCAGCCCCAGCATTTT. It codes for CASSPQGSNQPQHF.

The chain combines TRBV10-3 with TRBJ2-2; D call uncertain. The germline V gene has CDR1 ENHRY and CDR2 SYGVKD. The CDR3 is made up of 15 amino acids. V lost 4 bases, J lost 2 bases, and 11 bases lay in between. Here the CDR3 reads CAISGRLGNTGELFF. DNA for the CDR3: TGTGCCATCAGTGGCCGTTTGGGCAACACCGGGGAGCTGTTTTTT.

The chain employs TRBV4-2 and TRBJ1-6, with D possibly matching TRBD1 (5 bases). V dropped 4 bases and J dropped 8 bases, with 15 bases sitting between them. This CDR3 has 15 residues. Germline values: CDR1 LGHNA, CDR2 YNFKEQ. CDR3 sequence: CASSPRDGWDSPLHF. The CDR3 nucleotides read TGTGCCAGCAGCCCGCGGGACGGATGGGATTCACCCCTCCACTTT.

The V call is TRBV9, the J call TRBJ2-3; 7 nucleotides agree with TRBD1. Germline CDR1 is SGDLS and CDR2 is YYNGEE. CDR3 size: 17 residues. With 3 bases clipped from V and 2 bases from J, the junction kept 12 bases outside the gene matches. The CDR3 sequence: CASSAQKGQHFTDTQYF. The CDR3 nucleotides read TGTGCCAGCAGCGCACAGAAGGGACAGCACTTCACAGATACGCAGTATTTT.

This chain's CDR3 is CASSTPDGGPFRGYTF. The CDR3, as DNA: TGTGCCAGCAGTACGCCGGACGGAGGCCCCTTCAGGGGCTACACCTTC. The rearrangement uses TRBV25-1 and TRBJ1-2; D ambiguous. Germline-derived CDR1 and CDR2 are MGHDK and SYGVNS. This CDR3 spans 16 amino acids. With 5 bases removed from V and 8 bases from J, the gap between germline ends came to 24 bases.

This clone was detected only a few times. The chain joins TRBV19 to TRBJ2-3; D not resolved. Germline CDR1 reads LNHDA; CDR2 reads SQIVND (reference sequence). This CDR3 has 14 amino acids. Trimming removed 3 bases from V and 0 bases from J, with 7 bases in between. The CDR3 is CASSIRGSTDTQYF. The CDR3 DNA reads TGTGCCAGTAGTATCCGCGGTAGCACAGATACGCAGTATTTT.

This clone was detected once. V and J are TRBV7-9 and TRBJ2-4, with TRBD2 matching 10 bases. CDR1 and CDR2 (germline): SEHNR, FQNEAQ (reference sequence). Trimming at V came to 5 bases and at J to 0 bases, leaving 7 bases not matched to a gene. CDR3 length: 17 residues. The chain's CDR3 is CASSHLLAGIAKNIQYF. The CDR3 nucleotides read TGTGCCAGCAGCCACCTACTAGCGGGGATAGCCAAAAACATTCAGTACTTC.

The chain uses TRBV4-1 and TRBJ1-2; TRBD1 agrees at 10 bases. This CDR3 has 18 amino acids. Germline V lookup: CDR1 MGHRA, CDR2 YSYEKL. The V segment lost 2 bases and the J segment 7 bases; nucleotides outside the gene matches: 16. For the CDR3, the DNA is TGCGCCAGCAGCCAACTTACGGGACAGGGGTATATGATGGGTGGCTACACCTTC. Its protein product is CASSQLTGQGYMMGGYTF.

The chain uses TRBV21-1 and TRBJ2-7; the table's D call TRBD2 went unverified against the DNA. TRBV21-1 is assigned pseudogene status. This CDR3 contains 14 residues. The CDR3 loop is CASSKTVRSYEQYF. The CDR3 nucleotides read TGTGCCAGCAGCAAGACTGTTAGGTCCTACGAGCAGTACTTC.